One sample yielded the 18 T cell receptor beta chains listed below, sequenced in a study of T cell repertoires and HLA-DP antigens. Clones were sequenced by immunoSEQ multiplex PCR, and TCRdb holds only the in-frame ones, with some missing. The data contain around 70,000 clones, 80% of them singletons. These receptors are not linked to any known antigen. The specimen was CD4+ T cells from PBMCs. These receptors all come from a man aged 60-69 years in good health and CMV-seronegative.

CDR3: CASSQAGTPSTDTQYF. The CDR3 coding sequence is TGCGCCAGCAGTCAAGCCGGGACTCCGAGCACAGATACGCAGTATTTT. The chain carries TRBV23-1 and TRBJ2-3, with D maybe TRBD2 (6 bases). TRBV23-1 is an open reading frame, and its role is uncertain. The V gene lost 2 bases and the J gene lost 0 bases, with 12 bases spanning the gap. The CDR3 runs 16 residues.

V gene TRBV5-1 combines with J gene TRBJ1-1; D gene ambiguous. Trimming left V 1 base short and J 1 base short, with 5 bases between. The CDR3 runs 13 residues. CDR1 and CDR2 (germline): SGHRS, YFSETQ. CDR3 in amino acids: CASSLTENTEAFF. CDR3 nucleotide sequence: TGCGCCAGCAGCTTGACAGAGAACACTGAAGCTTTCTTT.

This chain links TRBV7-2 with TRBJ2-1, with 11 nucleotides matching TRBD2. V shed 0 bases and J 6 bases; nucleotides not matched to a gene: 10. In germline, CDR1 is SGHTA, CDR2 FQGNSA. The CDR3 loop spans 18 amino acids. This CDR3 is CASSLAGMRLAGTNEQFF. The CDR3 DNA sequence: TGTGCCAGCAGCTTAGCGGGGATGAGACTAGCGGGAACCAATGAGCAGTTCTTC.

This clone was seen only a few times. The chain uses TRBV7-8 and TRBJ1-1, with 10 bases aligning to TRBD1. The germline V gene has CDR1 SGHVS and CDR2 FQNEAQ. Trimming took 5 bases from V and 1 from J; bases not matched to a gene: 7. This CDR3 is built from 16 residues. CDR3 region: CASSTRDRGSNTEAFF. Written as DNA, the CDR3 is TGTGCCAGCAGCACAAGGGACAGGGGTTCGAACACTGAAGCTTTCTTT.

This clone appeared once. The CDR3 nucleotides are TGTGCCAGCAGTGGGGTTAGCATTTCAGATACGCAGTATTTT. It translates to CASSGVSISDTQYF. J is TRBJ2-3 and V is TRBV2; no firm D call. Germline CDR1 SNHLY, CDR2 FYNNEI. The CDR3 length is 14 residues. Trimming removed 4 bases at V and 4 bases at J, with 12 bases between.

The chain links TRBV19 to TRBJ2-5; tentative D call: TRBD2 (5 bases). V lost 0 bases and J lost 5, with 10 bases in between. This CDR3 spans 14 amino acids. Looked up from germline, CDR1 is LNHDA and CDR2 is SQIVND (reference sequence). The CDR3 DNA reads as TGTGCCAGTAGTATAGATTGGCGGGCTGAGACCCAGTACTTC. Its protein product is CASSIDWRAETQYF.

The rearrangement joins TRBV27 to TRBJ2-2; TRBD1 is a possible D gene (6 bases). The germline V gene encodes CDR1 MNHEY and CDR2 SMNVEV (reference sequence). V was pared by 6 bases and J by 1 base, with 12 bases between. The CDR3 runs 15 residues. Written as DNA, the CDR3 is TGTGCCAGCAGATCGATGACAGGGAACACCGGGGAGCTGTTTTTT. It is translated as CASRSMTGNTGELFF.

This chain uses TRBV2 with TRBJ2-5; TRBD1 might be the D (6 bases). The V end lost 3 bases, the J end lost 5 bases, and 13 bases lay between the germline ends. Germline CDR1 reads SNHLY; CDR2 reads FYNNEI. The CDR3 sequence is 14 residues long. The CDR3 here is CASSEYRVSETQYF. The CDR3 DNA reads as TGTGCCAGCAGTGAGTACAGGGTATCGGAGACCCAGTACTTC.

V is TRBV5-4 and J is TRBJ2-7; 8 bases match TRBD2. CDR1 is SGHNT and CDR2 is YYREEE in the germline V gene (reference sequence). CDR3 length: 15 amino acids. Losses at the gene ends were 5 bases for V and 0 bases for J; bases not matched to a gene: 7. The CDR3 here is CASSPGGASSYEQYF. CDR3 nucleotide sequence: TGTGCCAGCAGTCCGGGGGGGGCAAGCTCCTACGAGCAGTACTTC. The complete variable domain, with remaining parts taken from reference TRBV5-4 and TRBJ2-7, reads ETGVTQSPTHLIKTRGQQVTLRCSSQSGHNTVSWYQQALGQGPQFIFQYYREEENGRGNFPPRFSGLQFPNYSSELNVNALELDDSALYLCASSPGGASSYEQYFGPGTRLTVT.

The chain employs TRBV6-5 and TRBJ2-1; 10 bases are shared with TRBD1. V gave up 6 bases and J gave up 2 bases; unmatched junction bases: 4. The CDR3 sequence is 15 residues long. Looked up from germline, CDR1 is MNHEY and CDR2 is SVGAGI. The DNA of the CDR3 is TGTGCCAGCAGAGCCGGGACAGGGGCCTACAATGAGCAGTTCTTC. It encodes CASRAGTGAYNEQFF.

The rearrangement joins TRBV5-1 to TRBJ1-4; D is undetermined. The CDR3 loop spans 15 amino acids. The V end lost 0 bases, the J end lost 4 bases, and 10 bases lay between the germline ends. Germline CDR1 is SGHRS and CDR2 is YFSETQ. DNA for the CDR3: TGCGCCAGCAGCTTGGTGGGGATGGGTAATGAAAAACTGTTTTTT. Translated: CASSLVGMGNEKLFF.

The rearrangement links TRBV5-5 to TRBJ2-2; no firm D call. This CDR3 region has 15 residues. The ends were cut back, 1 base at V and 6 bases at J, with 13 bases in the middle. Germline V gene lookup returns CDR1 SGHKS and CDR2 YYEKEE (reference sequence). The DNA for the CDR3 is TGTGCCAGCAGCTTGCATCCGGAATTGGCCGGGGAGCTGTTTTTT. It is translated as CASSLHPELAGELFF.

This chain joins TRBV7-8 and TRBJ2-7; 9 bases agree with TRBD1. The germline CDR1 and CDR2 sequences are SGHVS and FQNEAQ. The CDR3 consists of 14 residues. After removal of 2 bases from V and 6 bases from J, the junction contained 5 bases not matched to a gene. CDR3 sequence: CASSLTGGEGEQYV. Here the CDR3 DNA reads TGTGCCAGCAGCTTAACAGGGGGCGAAGGCGAGCAGTACGTC.

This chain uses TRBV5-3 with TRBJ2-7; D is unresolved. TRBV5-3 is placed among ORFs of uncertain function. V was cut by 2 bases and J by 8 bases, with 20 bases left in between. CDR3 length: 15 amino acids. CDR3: CARSFVVRTVPKQYF. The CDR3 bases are TGTGCCAGAAGCTTTGTCGTCCGGACGGTGCCGAAGCAGTACTTC.

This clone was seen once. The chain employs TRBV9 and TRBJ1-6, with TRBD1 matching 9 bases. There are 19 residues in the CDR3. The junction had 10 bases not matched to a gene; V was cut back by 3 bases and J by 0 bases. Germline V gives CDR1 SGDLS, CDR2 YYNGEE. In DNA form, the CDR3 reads TGTGCCAGCAGCGCACAATCCGGGACAGGGACCTCCTATAATTCACCCCTCCACTTT. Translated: CASSAQSGTGTSYNSPLHF.

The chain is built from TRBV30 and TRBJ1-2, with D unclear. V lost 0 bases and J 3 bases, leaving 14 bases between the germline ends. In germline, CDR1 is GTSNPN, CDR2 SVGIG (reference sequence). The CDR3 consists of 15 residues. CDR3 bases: TGTGCCTGGAGTGTCGGGCTGATAAGGGACTATGGCTACACCTTC. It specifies CAWSVGLIRDYGYTF.

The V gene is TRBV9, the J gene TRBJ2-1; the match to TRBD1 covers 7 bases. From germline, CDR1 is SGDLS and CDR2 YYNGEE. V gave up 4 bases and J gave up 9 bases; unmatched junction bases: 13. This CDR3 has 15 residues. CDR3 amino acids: CASSPRQGLGGEQFF. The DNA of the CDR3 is TGTGCCAGCAGCCCCCGACAGGGCCTAGGGGGTGAGCAGTTCTTC.

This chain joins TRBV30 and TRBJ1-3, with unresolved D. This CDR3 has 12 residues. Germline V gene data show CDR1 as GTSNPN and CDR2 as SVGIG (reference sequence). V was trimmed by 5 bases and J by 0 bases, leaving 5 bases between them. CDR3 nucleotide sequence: TGTGCCTGGTCCGCCTCTGGAAACACCATATATTTT. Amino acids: CAWSASGNTIYF.